This T cell receptor (beta chain) was sequenced in a study of T cells in Graves' hyperthyroidism and ophthalmopathy. For the study at large: Peripheral blood samples were taken at initial diagnosis, prior to any treatment.

V was trimmed by 3 bases and J by 7 bases, leaving 15 bases between them. The CDR3 has 14 amino acids. Germline CDR1 reads SGHTA; CDR2 reads FQGNSA. RNA transcripts provided the source from which TCR beta CDR3 regions were amplified. In the first-round RT-PCR of the TCR CDR3, the HTBI primer set was used. MiXCR, run by TCRdb on the multiplex PCR reads, gives a single entry per CDR3 protein. The table records 750,000 to 950,000 distinct CDR3 sequences, 38% of them present only once. Details on this clonotype: Antigen specificity is unknown.

Study-wide results and caveats: Classification by a 13 V-J model distinguished ophthalmopathy from stable hyperthyroidism.

Stable Graves' hyperthyroidism meant no ophthalmopathy progression within 18 months. The specimen sequenced was blood. The sequence derives from a man between 18 and 29 years old with Graves' hyperthyroidism. The V and J genes are TRBV7-2 and TRBJ1-1; possibly TRBD1 for D (6 bases). Written as DNA, the CDR3 is TGTGCCAGCAGCTTCGAGGGGGAGGTGGATGAAGCTTTCTTT. Its translation is CASSFEGEVDEAFF.